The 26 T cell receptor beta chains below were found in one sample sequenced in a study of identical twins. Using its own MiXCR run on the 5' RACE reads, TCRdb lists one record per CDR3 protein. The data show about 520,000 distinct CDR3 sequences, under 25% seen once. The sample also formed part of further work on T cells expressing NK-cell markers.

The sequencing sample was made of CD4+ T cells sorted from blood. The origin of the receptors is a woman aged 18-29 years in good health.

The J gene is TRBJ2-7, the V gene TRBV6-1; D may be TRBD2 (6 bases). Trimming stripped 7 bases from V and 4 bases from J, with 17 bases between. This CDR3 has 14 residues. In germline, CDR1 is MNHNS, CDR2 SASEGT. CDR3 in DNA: TGTGCCAGCACCCTCGGAGGGGTTTTGTACGAGCAGTACTTC. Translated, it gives CASTLGGVLYEQYF.

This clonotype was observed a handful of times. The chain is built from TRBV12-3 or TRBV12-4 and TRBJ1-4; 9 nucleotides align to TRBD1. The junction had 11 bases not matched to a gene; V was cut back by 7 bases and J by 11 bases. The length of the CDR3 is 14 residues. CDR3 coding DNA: TGTGCCAGCACCACACAGGGGGCCATATCCAAACTGTTTTTT. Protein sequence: CASTTQGAISKLFF.

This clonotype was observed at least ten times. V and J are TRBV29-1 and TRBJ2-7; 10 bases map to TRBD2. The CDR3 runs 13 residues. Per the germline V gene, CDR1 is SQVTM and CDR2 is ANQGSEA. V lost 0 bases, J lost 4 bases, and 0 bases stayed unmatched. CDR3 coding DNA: TGCAGCGTTGAAGAACTAGCGGGGTACGAGCAGTACTTC. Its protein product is CSVEELAGYEQYF.

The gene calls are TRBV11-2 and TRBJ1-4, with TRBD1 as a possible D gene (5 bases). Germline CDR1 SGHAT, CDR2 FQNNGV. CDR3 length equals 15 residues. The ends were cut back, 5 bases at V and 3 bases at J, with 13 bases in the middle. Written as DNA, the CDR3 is TGTGCCAGCAGCGATCGCGGGGGATCTAATGAAAAACTGTTTTTT. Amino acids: CASSDRGGSNEKLFF.

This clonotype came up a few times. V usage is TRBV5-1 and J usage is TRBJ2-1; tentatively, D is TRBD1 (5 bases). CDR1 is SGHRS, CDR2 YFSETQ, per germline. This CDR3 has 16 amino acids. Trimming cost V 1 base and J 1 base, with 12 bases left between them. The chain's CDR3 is CASSLRSAGSYNEQFF. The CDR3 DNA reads TGCGCCAGCAGCTTGAGATCGGCAGGGTCCTACAATGAGCAGTTCTTC.

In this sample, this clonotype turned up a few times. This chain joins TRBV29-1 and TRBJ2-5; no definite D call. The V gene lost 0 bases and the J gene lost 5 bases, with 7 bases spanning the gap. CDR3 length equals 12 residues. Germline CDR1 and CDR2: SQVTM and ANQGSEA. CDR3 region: CSVEEVRETQYF. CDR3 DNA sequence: TGCAGCGTTGAAGAAGTCAGGGAGACCCAGTACTTC.

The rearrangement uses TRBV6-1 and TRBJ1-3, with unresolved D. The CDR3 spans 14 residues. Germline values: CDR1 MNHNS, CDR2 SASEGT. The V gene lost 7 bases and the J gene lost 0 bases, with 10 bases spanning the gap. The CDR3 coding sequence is TGTGCCAGCAACGCGGGCTTCTCTGGAAACACCATATATTTT. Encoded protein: CASNAGFSGNTIYF.

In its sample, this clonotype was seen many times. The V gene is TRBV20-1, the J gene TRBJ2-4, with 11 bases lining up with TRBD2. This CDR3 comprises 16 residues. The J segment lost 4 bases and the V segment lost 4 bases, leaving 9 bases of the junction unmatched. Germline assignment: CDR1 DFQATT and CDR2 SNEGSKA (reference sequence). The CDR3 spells CSATPGASGRKNIQYF. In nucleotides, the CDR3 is TGCAGTGCTACCCCAGGGGCTAGCGGGAGGAAAAACATTCAGTACTTC.

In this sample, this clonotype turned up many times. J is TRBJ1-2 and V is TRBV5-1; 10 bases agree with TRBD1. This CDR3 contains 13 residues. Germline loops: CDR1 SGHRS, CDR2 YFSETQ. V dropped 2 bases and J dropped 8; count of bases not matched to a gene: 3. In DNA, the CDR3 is TGCGCCAGCAGCTTCGGGACAGGGGCCGGCTACACCTTC. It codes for CASSFGTGAGYTF.

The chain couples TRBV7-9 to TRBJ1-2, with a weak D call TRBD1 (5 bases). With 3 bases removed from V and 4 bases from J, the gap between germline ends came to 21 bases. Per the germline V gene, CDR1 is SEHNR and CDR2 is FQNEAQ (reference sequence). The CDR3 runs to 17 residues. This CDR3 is CASSFDDSLILSYGYTF. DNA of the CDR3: TGTGCCAGCAGCTTTGACGACAGCCTCATTCTAAGCTATGGCTACACCTTC.

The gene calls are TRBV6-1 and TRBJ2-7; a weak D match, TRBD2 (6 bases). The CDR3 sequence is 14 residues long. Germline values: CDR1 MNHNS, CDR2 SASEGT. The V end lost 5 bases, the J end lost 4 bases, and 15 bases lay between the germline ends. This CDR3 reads CASSTPGLLYEQYF. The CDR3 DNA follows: TGTGCCAGCAGTACACCGGGACTTTTATACGAGCAGTACTTC.

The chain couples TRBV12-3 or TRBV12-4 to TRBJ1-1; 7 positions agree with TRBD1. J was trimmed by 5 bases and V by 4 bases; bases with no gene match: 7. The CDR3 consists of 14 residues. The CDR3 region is CASSWGTVRTEAFF. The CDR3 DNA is TGTGCCAGCAGTTGGGGGACAGTTCGTACTGAAGCTTTCTTT.

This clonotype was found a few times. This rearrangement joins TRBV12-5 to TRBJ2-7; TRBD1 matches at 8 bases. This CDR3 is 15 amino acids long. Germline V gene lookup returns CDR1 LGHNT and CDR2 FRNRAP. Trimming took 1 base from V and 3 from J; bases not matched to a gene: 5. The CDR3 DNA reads TGTGCTAGTGGTTTGGCCCCAGGGGGCATCTACGAGCAGTACTTC. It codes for CASGLAPGGIYEQYF.

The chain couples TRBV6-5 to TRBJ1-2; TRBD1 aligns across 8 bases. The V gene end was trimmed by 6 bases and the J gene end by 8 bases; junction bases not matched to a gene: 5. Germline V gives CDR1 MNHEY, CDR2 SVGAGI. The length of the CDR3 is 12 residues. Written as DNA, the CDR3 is TGTGCCAGCAGGCAGGGGGCACAAGGCTACACCTTC. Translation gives CASRQGAQGYTF.

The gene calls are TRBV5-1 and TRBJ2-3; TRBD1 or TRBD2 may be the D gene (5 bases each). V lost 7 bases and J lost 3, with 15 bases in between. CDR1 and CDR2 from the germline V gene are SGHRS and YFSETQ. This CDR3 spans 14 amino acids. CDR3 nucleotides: TGCGCCAGCCTCCGATTTGGGGGAACAGATACGCAGTATTTT. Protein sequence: CASLRFGGTDTQYF.

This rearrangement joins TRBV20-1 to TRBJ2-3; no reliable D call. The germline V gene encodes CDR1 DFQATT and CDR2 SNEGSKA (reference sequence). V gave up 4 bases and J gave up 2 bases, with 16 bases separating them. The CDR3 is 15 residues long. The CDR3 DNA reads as TGCAGTGCTACCGCCAGCGCACCACTCACAGATACGCAGTATTTT. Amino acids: CSATASAPLTDTQYF.

The CDR3: CASSLLPLAGGPQETQYF. The DNA for the CDR3 is TGTGCCAGCAGCTTACTCCCCCTCGCGGGGGGTCCCCAAGAGACCCAGTACTTC. This sequence joins TRBV11-2 and TRBJ2-5; 8 nucleotides line up with TRBD2. Trimming cost V 2 bases and J 1 base; bases outside gene matches: 12. The CDR3 loop spans 18 amino acids. The germline gives CDR1 SGHAT, CDR2 FQNNGV.

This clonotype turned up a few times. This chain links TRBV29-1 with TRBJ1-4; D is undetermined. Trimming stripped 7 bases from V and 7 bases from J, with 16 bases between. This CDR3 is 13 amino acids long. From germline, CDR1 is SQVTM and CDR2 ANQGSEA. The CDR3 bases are TGCAGCGCCGAGGTCCTGGGAGGTGAAAAACTGTTTTTT. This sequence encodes CSAEVLGGEKLFF.

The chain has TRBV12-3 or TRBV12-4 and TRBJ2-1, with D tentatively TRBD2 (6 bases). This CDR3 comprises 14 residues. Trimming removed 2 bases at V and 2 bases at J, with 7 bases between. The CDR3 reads CASSLRETYNEQFF. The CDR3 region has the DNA TGTGCCAGCAGTTTACGGGAGACCTACAATGAGCAGTTCTTC.

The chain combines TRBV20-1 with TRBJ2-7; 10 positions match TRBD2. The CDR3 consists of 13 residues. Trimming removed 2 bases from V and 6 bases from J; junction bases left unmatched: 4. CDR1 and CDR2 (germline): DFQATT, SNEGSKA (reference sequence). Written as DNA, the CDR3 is TGCAGTGCTAGACTAGCGGGAGTACTCGAGCAGTACTTC. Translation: CSARLAGVLEQYF.

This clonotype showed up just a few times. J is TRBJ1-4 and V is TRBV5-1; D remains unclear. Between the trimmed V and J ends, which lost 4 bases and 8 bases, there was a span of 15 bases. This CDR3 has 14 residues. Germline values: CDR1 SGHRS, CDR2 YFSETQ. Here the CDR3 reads CASSRAAGGEKLFF. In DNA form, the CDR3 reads TGCGCCAGCAGCAGGGCAGCAGGTGGGGAAAAACTGTTTTTT.

In nucleotides, the CDR3 is TGCAGCGTTGAGGGACAGGGACCCCCTACGCAGTATTTT. Translating gives CSVEGQGPPTQYF. The chain links TRBV29-1 to TRBJ2-3, with 9 bases matching TRBD1. This CDR3 is 13 amino acids long. The trim removed 3 bases at V and 8 bases at J, leaving 6 bases unmatched. Germline CDR1 reads SQVTM; CDR2 reads ANQGSEA.

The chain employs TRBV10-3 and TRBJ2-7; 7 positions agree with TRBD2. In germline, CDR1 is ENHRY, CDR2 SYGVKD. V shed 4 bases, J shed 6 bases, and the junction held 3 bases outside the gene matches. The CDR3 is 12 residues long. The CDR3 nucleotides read TGTGCCATCAGTGTATGGGAGGGCGAGCAGTACTTC. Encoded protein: CAISVWEGEQYF.

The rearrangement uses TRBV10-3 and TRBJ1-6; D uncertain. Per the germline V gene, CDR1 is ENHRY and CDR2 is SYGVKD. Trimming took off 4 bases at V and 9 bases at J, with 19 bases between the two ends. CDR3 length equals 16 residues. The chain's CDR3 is CAISGLNLETGSPLHF. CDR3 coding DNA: TGTGCCATCAGTGGCCTAAATCTTGAAACTGGTTCACCCCTCCACTTT.

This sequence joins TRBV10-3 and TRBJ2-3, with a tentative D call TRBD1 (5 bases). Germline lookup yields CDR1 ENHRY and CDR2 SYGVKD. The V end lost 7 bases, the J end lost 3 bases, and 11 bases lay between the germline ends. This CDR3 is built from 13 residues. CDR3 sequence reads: CAITPTGTDTQYF. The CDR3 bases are TGTGCCATCACTCCAACAGGTACAGATACGCAGTATTTT.

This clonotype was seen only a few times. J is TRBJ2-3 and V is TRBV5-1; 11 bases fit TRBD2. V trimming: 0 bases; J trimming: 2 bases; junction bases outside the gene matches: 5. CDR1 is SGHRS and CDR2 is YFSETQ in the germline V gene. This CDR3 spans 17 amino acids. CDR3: CASSLAGTSGTTDTQYF. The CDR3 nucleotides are TGCGCCAGCAGCTTGGCCGGGACTAGCGGTACCACAGATACGCAGTATTTT.